The source of this TCR beta chain is a study of T-cell memory formation after mild COVID-19. Study-level information: The TCR clusters were mostly specific to one donor. Overall study results and limits: Some clones that responded were present in memory (sampled pre-infection), which suggests cross-reactive memory joined. Whereas later expanders leaned CD4+, clones contracting day 15 to 85 showed a balanced CD4/CD8 makeup.

TCRdb independently ran MiXCR on the 5' RACE reads; one entry per CDR3 protein. The data hold about 360,000 distinct CDR3 sequences, with around 15% observed a single time. Germline V gene data show CDR1 as SGHRS and CDR2 as YFSETQ. Trimming at V came to 5 bases and at J to 5 bases, leaving 12 bases not matched to a gene. The CDR3 totals 15 residues. This clonotype was detected only a few times. The antigen is not known. The rearrangement joins TRBV5-1 to TRBJ2-5, with 7 bases aligning to TRBD2. This clonotype was obtained from a man aged 18 to 35 who had mild COVID-19 (a few samples of this study predate the infection). Cell type and time point are not known. The sample was PBMCs or a T cell subset sorted from them (not recorded which). CDR3 amino acids: CASRGGGLVGETQYF. The CDR3 DNA reads as TGCGCCAGCAGGGGTGGAGGACTAGTGGGCGAGACCCAGTACTTC.